One and the same sample provided the 20 T cell receptor beta chains below, sequenced in a study of cytotoxic CD8 clonotypes in ibrutinib-treated CLL. The repertoire was sequenced with immunoSEQ multiplex PCR; TCRdb's copy has only in-frame clones and lacks some. The top ten hold about 5.7% of the sample, which has fewer than 300,000 clones, less than 85% seen once. Sequenced here: PBMCs, sampled at disease progression, from a patient treated with ibrutinib. Every receptor here comes from a human donor with chronic lymphocytic leukemia.

The chain couples TRBV6-5 to TRBJ1-4; 8 bases are a match to TRBD1. CDR3 length equals 15 residues. V was clipped by 6 bases and J by 5 bases; unmatched bases: 8. The V gene's germline CDR1 is MNHEY and CDR2 SVGAGI. The CDR3 DNA sequence: TGTGCCAGCAGACTTGGGACAGGAAGGAATGAAAAACTGTTTTTT. It is translated as CASRLGTGRNEKLFF.

This chain uses TRBV5-1 with TRBJ2-1; no firm D call. V was pared by 4 bases and J by 6 bases, with 11 bases between. CDR1 is SGHRS, CDR2 YFSETQ, per germline. CDR3 size: 13 residues. CDR3 sequence (DNA): TGCGCCAGCAGCCCACTGACGGCCAATGAGCAGTTCTTC. This encodes CASSPLTANEQFF.

This clone was seen a few times. The chain recombines TRBV18 with TRBJ2-7; 7 bases align to TRBD1. Trimming took 4 bases from V and 2 from J; bases not matched to a gene: 8. There are 15 residues in the CDR3. Germline loops: CDR1 KGHSH, CDR2 LQKENI. The CDR3 DNA reads as TGTGCCAGCTCACTTTTTCCGGACAGGACCTACGAGCAGTACTTC. Translation: CASSLFPDRTYEQYF.

The chain links TRBV10-3 to TRBJ2-3, with 9 bases identical to TRBD2. The CDR3 runs 17 residues. Germline trimming cut 4 bases from V and 2 bases from J; bases unmatched to any gene: 10. Germline-derived CDR1 and CDR2 are ENHRY and SYGVKD. The CDR3 is CAISVAGGPSPTDTQYF. The CDR3 DNA reads as TGTGCCATCAGTGTTGCGGGAGGGCCCTCCCCCACAGATACGCAGTATTTT.

The V call is TRBV11-3, the J call TRBJ2-7; D is ambiguous. Germline-derived CDR1 and CDR2 are SGHNT and YENEEA. Trimming removed 4 bases from V and 1 base from J, with 8 bases in between. This CDR3 has 13 residues. The CDR3 DNA follows: TGTGCCAGCAGCTCCCACAGTTCCTACGAGCAGTACTTC. It translates to CASSSHSSYEQYF.

The genes are TRBV7-9 and TRBJ2-7; the match to TRBD1 covers 7 bases. V trimming: 5 bases; J trimming: 2 bases; junction bases outside the gene matches: 15. The CDR3 covers 17 residues. In germline, CDR1 is SEHNR, CDR2 FQNEAQ (reference sequence). The CDR3 DNA sequence: TGTGCCAGCAGCCGGGACAGTCACGGCTCAACCGCCTACGAGCAGTACTTC. Translation gives CASSRDSHGSTAYEQYF.

V gene TRBV10-1 combines with J gene TRBJ2-7; 12 bases agree with TRBD2. CDR3 length: 17 residues. Germline V gives CDR1 WNHNN, CDR2 SYGVQD (reference sequence). V trimming: 3 bases; J trimming: 6 bases; junction bases outside the gene matches: 12. For the CDR3, the DNA is TGCGCCAGCAGTGATCCTCGGGAGACTAGCGGGAGAGGCGAGCAGTACTTC. Amino acid sequence: CASSDPRETSGRGEQYF.

The V call is TRBV11-2, the J call TRBJ2-7, with a tentative D call TRBD2 (5 bases). Germline CDR1 and CDR2: SGHAT and FQNNGV. This CDR3 is 15 amino acids long. V dropped 0 bases and J dropped 2 bases, with 11 bases sitting between them. CDR3 DNA: TGTGCCAGCAGCTTAGAGCCTAGCCACCCCTACGAGCAGTACTTC. Its translation: CASSLEPSHPYEQYF.

The chain links TRBV15 to TRBJ2-3, with 12 bases that match TRBD2. The ends lost 5 bases at V and 6 bases at J; junction bases unmatched: 6. CDR1 LNHNV and CDR2 YYDKDF come from the germline V gene (reference sequence). The CDR3 has 15 residues. CDR3 amino acids: CATSVRLAGGDTQYF. CDR3 DNA sequence: TGTGCCACCAGCGTTCGTCTAGCGGGGGGGGATACGCAGTATTTT.

The chain couples TRBV5-1 to TRBJ1-4; D is unclear. V gave up 1 base and J gave up 7 bases, with 11 bases separating them. The CDR3 is 14 amino acids. Germline-derived CDR1 and CDR2 are SGHRS and YFSETQ. The chain's CDR3 is CASSLLTPVEKLFF. The CDR3 DNA sequence: TGCGCCAGCAGCTTGTTAACCCCGGTTGAAAAACTGTTTTTT.

This rearrangement joins TRBV10-3 to TRBJ2-5; D ambiguous. This CDR3 is 16 amino acids long. Germline loops: CDR1 ENHRY, CDR2 SYGVKD. Trimming left V 2 bases short and J 4 bases short, with 17 bases between. The CDR3 DNA reads as TGTGCCATCAGTGAGCCATCCCTTCTAGGACCAGAGACCCAGTACTTC. Its protein product is CAISEPSLLGPETQYF.

The CDR3 coding sequence is TGCGCCAGCAGCCAAGAAGGGACTAGGACCCAGTACTTC. This encodes CASSQEGTRTQYF. V gene TRBV4-1 combines with J gene TRBJ2-5, with TRBD2 matching 8 bases. CDR3 length equals 13 residues. Germline CDR1 reads MGHRA; CDR2 reads YSYEKL. V lost 0 bases and J lost 7; bases outside the gene matches: 1.

This clone turned up a few times. The rearrangement joins TRBV27 to TRBJ2-3, with TRBD1 as a possible D gene (5 bases). This CDR3 is built from 16 residues. The germline gives CDR1 MNHEY, CDR2 SMNVEV (reference sequence). V dropped 5 bases and J dropped 1 base, with 16 bases sitting between them. The CDR3 loop reads CASSLKGFGGTDTQYF. The CDR3 DNA follows: TGTGCCAGCAGTCTAAAGGGGTTTGGTGGCACAGATACGCAGTATTTT.

This clone has just a few counts. J is TRBJ2-7 and V is TRBV19, with D maybe TRBD2 (6 bases). V lost 1 base and J 2 bases, leaving 9 bases between the germline ends. Germline V gene sequence: CDR1 LNHDA, CDR2 SQIVND (reference sequence). The CDR3 loop spans 14 amino acids. CDR3 sequence (DNA): TGTGCCAGTAGTATAGCCAGCGGGCCCTACGAGCAGTACTTC. It encodes CASSIASGPYEQYF.

This clone has only a few counts. The V gene is TRBV9, the J gene TRBJ2-1; D uncertain. CDR1 is SGDLS and CDR2 is YYNGEE in the germline V gene. The CDR3 spans 13 residues. V was pared by 3 bases and J by 7 bases, with 11 bases between. Here the CDR3 DNA reads TGTGCCAGCAGCGACCCGGTGGGGAATGAGCAGTTCTTC. Its protein is CASSDPVGNEQFF.

This clone has only a few counts. This chain's CDR3 is CASSPAGSNQPQHF. The CDR3 coding sequence is TGTGCCAGTAGTCCGGCCGGGAGCAATCAGCCCCAGCATTTT. The V gene is TRBV19, the J gene TRBJ1-5; D unresolved. The CDR3 covers 14 residues. CDR1 and CDR2 (germline): LNHDA, SQIVND (reference sequence). With 5 bases removed from V and 1 base from J, the gap between germline ends came to 9 bases.

Concerning this clone itself: The sample has other DNA sequences that encode this CDR3 too. The V and J genes are TRBV9 and TRBJ2-3, with TRBD2 matching over 10 bases. The CDR3 is made up of 16 amino acids. Germline V gene lookup returns CDR1 SGDLS and CDR2 YYNGEE. Trimming at V came to 0 bases and at J to 3 bases, leaving 4 bases not matched to a gene. The CDR3 DNA reads as TGTGCCAGCAGCGTAGAAGCGGGGGGGCTTACAGATACGCAGTATTTT. This translates into CASSVEAGGLTDTQYF. Looking up the rest from reference TRBV9 and TRBJ2-3 gives the full variable domain: DSGVTQTPKHLITATGQRVTLRCSPRSGDLSVYWYQQSLDQGLQFLIQYYNGEERAKGNILERFSAQQFPDLHSELNLSSLELGDSALYFCASSVEAGGLTDTQYFGPGTRLTVL.

The chain couples TRBV28 to TRBJ2-5; D is uncertain. V was shortened by 3 bases and J by 2 bases, with 7 bases between the two germline ends. CDR1 MDHEN and CDR2 SYDVKM come from the germline V gene. The CDR3 contains 13 residues. In DNA, the CDR3 is TGTGCCAGCAGTTTGTTGGAGCAAGAGACCCAGTACTTC. This translates into CASSLLEQETQYF.

This rearrangement joins TRBV6-5 to TRBJ2-1, with 8 bases identical to TRBD1. J lost 2 bases, V lost 0 bases, and 3 bases had no gene match. The length of the CDR3 is 16 residues. CDR1 MNHEY and CDR2 SVGAGI come from the germline V gene. The CDR3 coding sequence is TGTGCCAGCAGTTACTCGCAGGGGGCAGCCTACAATGAGCAGTTCTTC. As protein: CASSYSQGAAYNEQFF.

This clone occurred once. The chain uses TRBV15 and TRBJ2-3; tentative D call: TRBD2 (6 bases). This CDR3 contains 16 residues. Trimming pared 1 base from V and 1 base from J, leaving 12 bases between. Germline CDR1 LNHNV, CDR2 YYDKDF (reference sequence). The CDR3 loop is CATSRGDSPGTDTQYF. Written as DNA, the CDR3 is TGTGCCACCAGCAGAGGGGACTCACCAGGCACAGATACGCAGTATTTT.